This T cell receptor (beta chain) was documented in a study of shared clonotypes between healthy human individuals. This CDR3 region has 17 residues. V was shortened by 0 bases and J by 4 bases, with 20 bases between the two germline ends. From germline, CDR1 is SGHNT and CDR2 YYREEE (reference sequence). TCRdb's table, derived via immunoSEQ multiplex PCR, lists solely in-frame clones and lacks some. The repertoire has about 2.5 million clones, 85% to 95% of them found once; the top ten carry about 0.41%. As for this clone: Its antigen is not known.

The study's findings and limits: Generally, estimated richness proved larger in naive subsets than it did in memory subsets.

Both subsets, CD45RA+ naive and CD45RA-negative memory, were split from the CD4+ cells. The V gene is TRBV5-4, the J gene TRBJ2-7; D gene unclear. The sequence was obtained from a young man in good health. Some clones in this sample may be carry-over from other donors' samples. Sequenced: naive CD4+ T cells from PBMCs. The subset was: CD45RA+ positively selected. The DNA of the CDR3 is TGTGCCAGCAGCTTGGCTATTAGTTACGGCATTTCGTACGAGCAGTACTTC. Amino acid sequence: CASSLAISYGISYEQYF.